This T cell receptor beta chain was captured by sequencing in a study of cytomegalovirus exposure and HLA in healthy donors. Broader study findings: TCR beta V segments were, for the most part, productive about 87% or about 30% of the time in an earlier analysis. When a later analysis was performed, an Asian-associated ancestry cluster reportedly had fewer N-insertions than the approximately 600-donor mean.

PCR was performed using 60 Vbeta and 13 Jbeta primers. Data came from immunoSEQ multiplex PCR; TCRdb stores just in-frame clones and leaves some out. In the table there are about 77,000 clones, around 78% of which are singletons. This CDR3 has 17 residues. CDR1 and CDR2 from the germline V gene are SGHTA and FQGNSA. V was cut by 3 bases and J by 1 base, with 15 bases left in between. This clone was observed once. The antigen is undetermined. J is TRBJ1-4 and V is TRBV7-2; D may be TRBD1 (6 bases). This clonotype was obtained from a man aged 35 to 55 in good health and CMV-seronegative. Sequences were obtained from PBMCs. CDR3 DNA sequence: TGTGCCAGCAGCTTGAGGGGGGGCCATTTAACTAATGAAAAACTGTTTTTT. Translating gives CASSLRGGHLTNEKLFF.